Following are 24 T cell receptor beta chains from one sample sequenced in a study of blood T cell repertoires in COVID-19. Some clones are missing from TCRdb's copy, which holds only in-frame ones; the method was immunoSEQ multiplex PCR. The data hold about 140,000 clones, with approximately 78% observed a single time. Source material: PBMCs or T cells enriched from blood (not recorded which). The receptors stem from a woman aged 45-59 years who had recovered from COVID-19.

As to this clone: A read error is likely, as this CDR3 ends without the conserved phenylalanine or tryptophan. No DNA is shown, since the ends of the CDR3 on it are uncertain; the CDR3 is the one TCRdb lists. The gene calls are TRBV28 and TRBJ1-2. Germline loops: CDR1 MDHEN, CDR2 SYDVKM. The CDR3 contains 8 residues when both ends are counted. CDR3 region: CASSLPSR.

The chain recombines TRBV5-1 with TRBJ2-2; 7 bases fit TRBD1. CDR1 and CDR2 from the germline V gene are SGHRS and YFSETQ. The CDR3 sequence is 14 residues long. V lost 3 bases and J lost 5; bases outside the gene matches: 4. The CDR3 loop reads CASSWGQLTGELFF. CDR3 DNA sequence: TGCGCCAGCAGCTGGGGACAGTTAACCGGGGAGCTGTTTTTT.

This clone showed up just once. This sequence joins TRBV7-2 and TRBJ2-5; TRBD2 matches 8 bases. Germline assignment: CDR1 SGHTA and CDR2 FQGNSA. V was pared by 7 bases and J by 1 base, with 8 bases of the junction left unmatched. The CDR3 has 15 amino acids. CDR3 loop: CASTWGSGAQETQYF. The CDR3 DNA sequence: TGTGCCAGCACCTGGGGTAGCGGGGCCCAAGAGACCCAGTACTTC.

This clone was recorded a few times. J is TRBJ1-4 and V is TRBV18; TRBD1 matches 8 bases. The V gene end was trimmed by 0 bases and the J gene end by 3 bases; junction bases not matched to a gene: 0. Germline V gene data show CDR1 as KGHSH and CDR2 as LQKENI. The CDR3 extends over 15 amino acids. The CDR3 nucleotides are TGTGCCAGCTCACCACCGACAGGGGCTAATGAAAAACTGTTTTTT. Translating gives CASSPPTGANEKLFF.

This chain uses TRBV2 with TRBJ1-1; D is perhaps TRBD1 (6 bases). In germline, CDR1 is SNHLY, CDR2 FYNNEI. CDR3 size: 15 residues. V gave up 2 bases and J gave up 4 bases, with 14 bases separating them. The CDR3 bases are TGTGCCAGCAGTGAATCCCAGGGGCGGCTCACTGAAGCTTTCTTT. Protein: CASSESQGRLTEAFF.

The rearrangement uses TRBV10-1 and TRBJ1-1; D ambiguous. Trimming stripped 4 bases from V and 1 base from J, with 7 bases between. Germline values: CDR1 WNHNN, CDR2 SYGVQD (reference sequence). This CDR3 is built from 13 residues. The DNA of the CDR3 is TGCGCCAGCAGTGTAGTTAAGAACACTGAAGCTTTCTTT. It translates to CASSVVKNTEAFF.

V usage is TRBV2 and J usage is TRBJ2-1; 9 positions match TRBD1. The CDR3 length is 12 residues. Trimming removed 6 bases from V and 16 bases from J; junction bases left unmatched: 10. CDR1 is SNHLY, CDR2 FYNNEI, per germline. Here the CDR3 reads CASSPGTGLHFF. The DNA of the CDR3 is TGTGCCAGCAGCCCCGGGACAGGGCTTCATTTCTTC. The whole variable domain, remainder taken from reference TRBV2 and TRBJ2-1, is EPEVTQTPSHQVTQMGQEVILRCVPISNHLYFYWYRQILGQKVEFLVSFYNNEISEKSEIFDDQFSVERPDGSNFTLKIRSTKLEDSAMYFCASSPGTGLHFFGPGTRLTVL.

The chain combines TRBV5-4 with TRBJ1-2; 8 bases agree with TRBD1. Germline CDR1 reads SGHNT; CDR2 reads YYREEE (reference sequence). This CDR3 region has 14 residues. Germline trimming cut 2 bases from V and 4 bases from J; bases unmatched to any gene: 4. The CDR3, as DNA: TGTGCCAGCAGCTTCCAGGGGGCCAGCTATGGCTACACCTTC. The encoded protein is CASSFQGASYGYTF.

Note on this clone: Other DNA sequences within the sample encode an identical CDR3. This chain uses TRBV18 with TRBJ2-7, with D possibly being TRBD2 (6 bases). The ends were cut back, 5 bases at V and 6 bases at J, with 8 bases in the middle. The CDR3 runs to 11 residues. Germline-derived CDR1 and CDR2 are KGHSH and LQKENI. CDR3 protein: CASSLGGEQYV. The DNA of the CDR3 is TGTGCCAGCTCATTGGGAGGCGAGCAGTACGTC.

This chain uses TRBV9 with TRBJ1-2; TRBD1 aligns across 12 bases. The CDR3 consists of 14 residues. V trimming: 2 bases; J trimming: 8 bases; junction bases outside the gene matches: 4. The V gene's germline CDR1 is SGDLS and CDR2 YYNGEE. The CDR3 is CASSVWDRGQGYTF. CDR3 coding DNA: TGTGCCAGCAGCGTGTGGGACAGGGGGCAAGGCTACACCTTC.

This chain joins TRBV4-1 and TRBJ2-1, with a possible D match to TRBD1 (6 bases). The CDR3 totals 17 residues. Between the trimmed V and J ends, which lost 1 base and 6 bases, there was a span of 19 bases. Per germline, CDR1 MGHRA and CDR2 YSYEKL. The CDR3 DNA follows: TGCGCCAGCAGCCAAGCGGGTGGGGGCAGGGGCACCAATGAGCAGTTCTTC. Encoded protein: CASSQAGGGRGTNEQFF.

In this sample, this clone turned up a few times. The CDR3 DNA follows: TGTGCCAGCATGGCAGGCAGGGGCTATGGCTACACCTTC. It translates to CASMAGRGYGYTF. The V gene is TRBV28, the J gene TRBJ1-2; D may be TRBD1 (6 bases). This CDR3 comprises 13 residues. The germline CDR1 and CDR2 sequences are MDHEN and SYDVKM. The germline V and J ends were trimmed by 7 bases and 4 bases, with 13 bases remaining between them.

The J gene is TRBJ2-5, the V gene TRBV2; D unclear. The CDR3 covers 12 residues. V lost 5 bases to trimming and J lost 8 bases, with 12 bases between them. CDR1 and CDR2 from the germline V gene are SNHLY and FYNNEI. The CDR3 here is CASSSQAETQYF. In DNA, the CDR3 is TGTGCCAGCAGTTCCCAAGCTGAAACCCAGTACTTC.

The CDR3 DNA reads TGTGCCATCAGTGAGGACTTCTATGGCTACACCTTC. Translating gives CAISEDFYGYTF. This chain joins TRBV10-3 and TRBJ1-2; D gene ambiguous. Trimming cost V 2 bases and J 4 bases, with 5 bases left between them. CDR3 length: 12 residues. CDR1 is ENHRY, CDR2 SYGVKD, per germline.

This chain uses TRBV6-1 with TRBJ1-5; D not resolved. V dropped 2 bases and J dropped 5 bases, with 7 bases sitting between them. Germline V gene lookup returns CDR1 MNHNS and CDR2 SASEGT. This CDR3 comprises 13 residues. In DNA form, the CDR3 reads TGTGCCAGCAGTGAACCCCTTTATCAGCCCCAGCATTTT. It encodes CASSEPLYQPQHF.

The chain recombines TRBV28 with TRBJ2-2, with 8 bases fitting TRBD2. Trimming at V came to 6 bases and at J to 5 bases, leaving 11 bases not matched to a gene. The CDR3 has 16 amino acids. CDR1 is MDHEN, CDR2 SYDVKM, per germline. The CDR3 here is CASSSTSGLGTGELFF. DNA of the CDR3: TGTGCCAGCAGCTCCACTAGCGGATTGGGGACCGGGGAGCTGTTTTTT.

This clone was observed a few times. The J gene is TRBJ1-5, the V gene TRBV19; possibly TRBD1 for D (5 bases). The CDR3 runs 13 residues. Germline V gene sequence: CDR1 LNHDA, CDR2 SQIVND (reference sequence). Between the trimmed V and J ends, which lost 4 bases and 3 bases, there was a span of 7 bases. CDR3 protein: CASSRQINQPQHF. The DNA for the CDR3 is TGTGCCAGTAGTAGACAGATCAATCAGCCCCAGCATTTT. Complete variable domain (other parts from reference TRBV19 and TRBJ1-5): DGGITQSPKYLFRKEGQNVTLSCEQNLNHDAMYWYRQDPGQGLRLIYYSQIVNDFQKGDIAEGYSVSREKKESFPLTVTSAQKNPTAFYLCASSRQINQPQHFGDGTRLSIL.

About this clone itself: One end of the junction fails to match germline, which may point to a read error. The chain combines TRBV4-2 with TRBJ1-4, with a tentative D call TRBD1 (5 bases). Germline values: CDR1 LGHNA, CDR2 YNFKEQ. The CDR3 length is 13 residues. CDR3 in amino acids: CASSQGHATGTHF. CDR3 DNA sequence: TGTGCCAGCAGCCAAGGTCACGCTACAGGAACCCACTTT.

This chain joins TRBV5-1 and TRBJ2-3, with D possibly being TRBD1 (5 bases). The CDR3 consists of 14 residues. Between the trimmed V and J ends, which lost 5 bases and 4 bases, there was a span of 14 bases. From germline, CDR1 is SGHRS and CDR2 YFSETQ. The DNA of the CDR3 is TGCGCCAGCAGTGGGCAGGGTCCGTCAGATACGCAGTATTTT. Amino acids: CASSGQGPSDTQYF. Using reference TRBV5-1 and TRBJ2-3 for the parts outside the CDR3, the full variable domain is KAGVTQTPRYLIKTRGQQVTLSCSPISGHRSVSWYQQTPGQGLQFLFEYFSETQRNKGNFPGRFSGRQFSNSRSEMNVSTLELGDSALYLCASSGQGPSDTQYFGPGTRLTVL.

With respect to this clone: Other DNA sequences from this sample encode an identical CDR3 as well. The chain recombines TRBV4-2 with TRBJ2-3, with TRBD2 matching over 9 bases. CDR1 is LGHNA, CDR2 YNFKEQ, per germline. The CDR3 sequence is 15 residues long. V lost 4 bases to trimming and J lost 2 bases; unmatched junction nucleotides: 4. The CDR3, as DNA: TGTGCCAGCAGCCCGACTAGCGGACTCACAGATACGCAGTATTTT. This codes for CASSPTSGLTDTQYF.

The chain is built from TRBV5-1 and TRBJ2-5; a weak D match, TRBD1 (6 bases). CDR3 length: 11 residues. The germline V and J ends were trimmed by 4 bases and 7 bases, with 8 bases remaining between them. Germline V CDR1 and CDR2: SGHRS, YFSETQ. CDR3 residues: CASSPDRTQYF. For the CDR3, the DNA is TGCGCCAGCAGCCCGGACAGGACCCAGTACTTC.

This clone has just a few counts. The chain combines TRBV12-3 or TRBV12-4 with TRBJ1-5; no reliable D call. The CDR3 runs 13 residues. The ends were cut back, 3 bases at V and 12 bases at J, with 15 bases in the middle. Written as DNA, the CDR3 is TGTGCCAGCAGTTTCCTGAACAGTAAAGGCCAGCATTTT. Amino acid sequence: CASSFLNSKGQHF.

The chain joins TRBV14 to TRBJ2-1; TRBD2 is a possible D gene (7 bases). Germline V gene data show CDR1 as SGHDN and CDR2 as FVKESK. Between the trimmed V and J ends, which lost 8 bases and 4 bases, there was a span of 15 bases. There are 14 residues in the CDR3. CDR3 bases: TGTGCCAGCCAAAGGGGGGGGCAATACAATGAGCAGTTCTTC. As protein: CASQRGGQYNEQFF.

The chain couples TRBV13 to TRBJ2-3, with 8 bases that match TRBD2. Germline CDR1 is PRHDT and CDR2 is FYEKMQ (reference sequence). The J segment lost 6 bases and the V segment lost 4 bases, leaving 9 bases of the junction unmatched. This CDR3 contains 15 residues. CDR3 in DNA: TGTGCCAGCAGCTCGCCGGGACTAGAAGTTGATACGCAGTATTTT. It is translated as CASSSPGLEVDTQYF.